This T cell receptor (beta chain) was recovered during a study of T cells in Graves' hyperthyroidism and ophthalmopathy. Progressors' blood was drawn at hyperthyroidism diagnosis, before ophthalmopathy symptoms. From RNA transcripts, TCR beta CDR3 regions were amplified. HTBI primers were used for first-round RT-PCR of the TCR CDR3. MiXCR, applied by TCRdb to the multiplex PCR reads, yields one record per CDR3 protein. The data contain nearly 600,000 distinct CDR3 sequences, roughly 14% of them singletons. Germline V gene data show CDR1 as DFQATT and CDR2 as SNEGSKA (reference sequence). V was cut by 2 bases and J by 1 base, with 11 bases left in between. The CDR3 has 14 residues. This clonotype was detected ten times or more.

Sequencing used blood. This clonotype was sampled from a woman under 40 with Graves' hyperthyroidism that later progressed to Graves' ophthalmopathy. This chain links TRBV20-1 with TRBJ1-1; D is undetermined. CDR3 sequence reads: CSARSATANTEAFF. The CDR3 nucleotides read TGCAGTGCTAGATCGGCGACGGCGAACACTGAAGCTTTCTTT.